Listed below are T cell receptor beta chains from one sample, sequenced in a study of Ad26.COV2.S vaccination and SARS-CoV-2 variants. This table comes from immunoSEQ multiplex PCR, and its TCRdb copy is limited to in-frame clones, with some not included. The data contain a few hundred thousand clones, more than 75% of them singletons. The sample in question was peripheral blood, obtained in a trial of Ad26.COV2.S vaccine versus placebo. These receptors originate from a person between 18 and 60 years old who received the Ad26.COV2.S COVID-19 vaccine or a placebo. Both conserved end residues are part of each CDR3. D genes are given only for firm matches. Expanded clones get a size class; other rows say once, few or many, or leave the size out.

v_call	clone_size	j_call	d_call	cdr3_nt	cdr3_aa
TRBV29-1	-	TRBJ1-1	-	TGCAGCGCCCGACCTGCCGGGCTCGAAGCTTTCTTT	CSARPAGLEAFF
TRBV5-1	-	TRBJ1-2	TRBD1	TGCGCCAGCAGCACCACAGGGGGCAACTATGGCTACACCTTC	CASSTTGGNYGYTF
TRBV27	-	TRBJ2-2	-	TGTGCCAGCAGTTTAAGACCGACCGGGGAGCTGTTTTTT	CASSLRPTGELFF
TRBV3-1/TRBV3-2	-	TRBJ2-3	-	TGTGCCAGCAGCCCCAATGAGGGCATCCCAGATACGCAGTATTTT	CASSPNEGIPDTQYF
TRBV12-3/TRBV12-4	-	TRBJ1-2	-	TGTGCCAGCACCCTGGACGGTAACTATGGCTACACCTTC	CASTLDGNYGYTF
TRBV15	-	TRBJ2-7	-	TGTGCCACCAGCAGAGATAAGGACCTTGGGGCATACGAGCAGTACTTC	CATSRDKDLGAYEQYF
TRBV7-9	-	TRBJ2-7	-	TGTGCCAGCAGCCCCGCTGGGCCCAATTACGAGCAGTACTTC	CASSPAGPNYEQYF
TRBV10-3	-	TRBJ2-7	-	TGTGCCATCAGAAGGGACGCGACGAACGCCTACGAGCAGTACTTC	CAIRRDATNAYEQYF
TRBV7-3	-	TRBJ2-1	TRBD2	TGTGCCAGCAGCTTAAGGCGGGGGGACTCCTACAATGAGCAGTTCTTC	CASSLRRGDSYNEQFF
TRBV4-2	many	TRBJ2-3	-	TGTGCCAGCAGCCAAGGGGACCGTAGCACAGATACGCAGTATTTT	CASSQGDRSTDTQYF
TRBV4-1	-	TRBJ1-2	TRBD1	TGCGCCAGCAGCCAACGGACAGGGTCGATGGTTGGCTACACCTTC	CASSQRTGSMVGYTF
TRBV25-1	-	TRBJ1-2	TRBD1	TGTGCCAGCAGTGAACCCGTGAACAGGGGGCAAGGCTACACCTTC	CASSEPVNRGQGYTF
TRBV7-6	-	TRBJ2-2	-	TGTGCCAGCAGCTTATGGCGGGACGGGGACGGGGAGCTGTTTTTT	CASSLWRDGDGELFF
TRBV11-3	-	TRBJ2-7	-	TGTGCCAGCAGGGGCCATCTTCCCTACGAGCAGTACTTC	CASRGHLPYEQYF
TRBV6-1	-	TRBJ1-5	-	TGTGCCAGCAGTGAGCCCGGTACCCCCCAGCATTTT	CASSEPGTPQHF
TRBV4-3	-	TRBJ2-1	-	TGCGCCAGCAGCCAAGCAGGGTCCAGCTCCTACAATGAGCAGTTCTTC	CASSQAGSSSYNEQFF
TRBV30	-	TRBJ1-4	-	TGTGCCTGGAGAGTTAAAGGGTACGAAAAACTGTTTTTT	CAWRVKGYEKLFF
TRBV6-5	-	TRBJ1-1	-	TGTGCCAGCAGTTTCGGTTCTGAAGCTTTCTTT	CASSFGSEAFF
TRBV25-1	-	TRBJ1-6	TRBD1	TGTGCCAGCAGTATGCACCGGGACAGGGACCATAATTCACCCCTCCACTTT	CASSMHRDRDHNSPLHF
TRBV9	once	TRBJ2-5	TRBD2	TGTGCCAGCAGCGTAGGGACTAGCAGAGAGACCCAGTACTTC	CASSVGTSRETQYF
TRBV4-2	-	TRBJ1-5	-	TGTGCCAGCAGCCCCGGGAGGCAGGCCAATCAGCCCCAGCATTTT	CASSPGRQANQPQHF
TRBV11-2	-	TRBJ2-2	TRBD1	TGTGCCAGCAGCCCCCGAGTCAGGGGGTCGAGCACCGGGGAGCTGTTTTTT	CASSPRVRGSSTGELFF
TRBV9	-	TRBJ1-1	-	TGTGCCAGCAGCCCTCGGACGGGAGAAACTGAAGCTTTCTTT	CASSPRTGETEAFF
TRBV27	once	TRBJ2-3	TRBD2	TGTGCCAGCACCACTAGCGGGGCTAGCACAGATACGCAGTATTTT	CASTTSGASTDTQYF
TRBV6-1	-	TRBJ1-2	-	TGTGCCAGCAGTGAAATGTATCACTTGGGTGGCTACACCTTC	CASSEMYHLGGYTF
TRBV6-5	-	TRBJ2-1	-	TGTGCCAGCAGTTACAACGAGATGTACAATGAGCAGTTCTTC	CASSYNEMYNEQFF
TRBV11-2	-	TRBJ2-7	-	TGTGCCAGCAGCTTAGGGACTCTCCTCGAGCAGTACTTC	CASSLGTLLEQYF
TRBV5-5	-	TRBJ2-7	TRBD1	TGTGCCAGCAGCTTGTTACCGGGACAGGCCCCCTACGAGCAGTACTTC	CASSLLPGQAPYEQYF
TRBV6-2/TRBV6-3	-	TRBJ1-1	-	TGTGCCAGCAGTTACTTCGATCCGGAGAACACTGAAGCTTTCTTT	CASSYFDPENTEAFF
TRBV12-3/TRBV12-4	-	TRBJ2-7	TRBD1	TGTGCCAGCAGTTGGGACAGGACACTGGAGCAGTACTTC	CASSWDRTLEQYF
TRBV6-5	-	TRBJ1-5	-	TGTGCCAGCAATGATCAGCCCCAGCATTTT	CASNDQPQHF
TRBV10-3	-	TRBJ2-7	-	TGTGCCATCAGTGAACCCGGGAGCTCCTACGAGCAGTACTTC	CAISEPGSSYEQYF
TRBV4-3	-	TRBJ1-4	-	TGCGCCAGCAGCCAAGGGACGGCAGTGGCGGAAAAACTGTTTTTT	CASSQGTAVAEKLFF
TRBV7-6	few	TRBJ2-7	-	TGTGCCAGCAGCCCCACAAAGATCGGTTACGAGCAGTACTTC	CASSPTKIGYEQYF
TRBV30	few	TRBJ1-5	-	TGTGCCTGGAGTAGGACATCGGGGCCCCAGCATTTT	CAWSRTSGPQHF
TRBV4-1	-	TRBJ2-7	-	TGCGCCAGCAGCCAACCTCGACTAGTAAACTCCTACGAGCAGTACTTC	CASSQPRLVNSYEQYF
TRBV7-9	-	TRBJ1-6	-	TGTGCCAGCAGCTTAGTGGGGGCTGTTGATAATTCACCCCTCCACTTT	CASSLVGAVDNSPLHF
TRBV6-5	-	TRBJ2-6	-	TGTGCCAGCAGTTACGAGGTTCCTGGGGCCAACGTCCTGACTTTC	CASSYEVPGANVLTF
TRBV6-1	-	TRBJ1-4	-	TGTGCCAGCAGTGAATATGGGGGACGGGCCCACCTTAATGAAAAACTGTTTTTT	CASSEYGGRAHLNEKLFF
TRBV5-4	once	TRBJ1-3	TRBD1	TGTGCCAGCAGCTTGCAGGGGGCACGTACAAACACCATATATTTT	CASSLQGARTNTIYF
TRBV7-9	-	TRBJ2-2	-	TGTGCCAGCAGCTTAGAGTCCGGCACCGGGGAGCTGTTTTTT	CASSLESGTGELFF
TRBV10-3	-	TRBJ2-2	-	TGTGCCATCGGAAGTCGGGGCCAGACCGGGGAGCTGTTTTTT	CAIGSRGQTGELFF
TRBV4-3	-	TRBJ1-2	-	TGCGCCAGCAGCCAAACTAACAAGGGGAATGGCTACACCTTC	CASSQTNKGNGYTF
TRBV9	-	TRBJ2-7	-	TGTGCCAGCAGCGTAGGGCCAGGGACCAACTACGAGCAGTACTTC	CASSVGPGTNYEQYF
TRBV7-2	-	TRBJ1-2	TRBD1	TGTGCCAGCAGCTTAGGAATTTTTCAGGGGGCGGATGGCTACACCTTC	CASSLGIFQGADGYTF
TRBV5-5	few	TRBJ1-5	-	TGTGCCAGCAGCTTCTACGGGGACCGGCAGCCCCAGCATTTT	CASSFYGDRQPQHF
TRBV27	-	TRBJ1-1	-	TGTGCCAGCCGCCTGAGGGTCGGGGGCGTGAACACTGAAGCTTTCTTT	CASRLRVGGVNTEAFF
TRBV24-1	-	TRBJ2-7	TRBD1	TGTGCCACCAGTGAGTGGGACAGGGGGAACGAGCAGTACTTC	CATSEWDRGNEQYF
TRBV12-5	few	TRBJ1-2	-	TGTGCTAGTGGTGGGCCACGACTACATAACTATGGCTACACCTTC	CASGGPRLHNYGYTF
TRBV9	-	TRBJ1-5	TRBD1	TGTGCCAGCAGCCCGGTCGCCGGGACAGGGGGCATTATTGATCAGCCCCAGCATTTT	CASSPVAGTGGIIDQPQHF
TRBV6-5	-	TRBJ1-1	-	TGTGCCAGCAGTTACTCTGCTGTCACTGAAGCTTTCTTT	CASSYSAVTEAFF
TRBV7-3	-	TRBJ2-3	TRBD1	TGTGCCAGCAGCTCAGGACAGGGGACAGATACGCAGTATTTT	CASSSGQGTDTQYF
TRBV14	-	TRBJ1-2	-	TGTGCCAGCAGCCAAGATCGGACCCCAGGGGGCTACACCTTC	CASSQDRTPGGYTF
TRBV19	-	TRBJ2-3	-	TGTGCCAGTAGTCCTGAAGCAGGGTACACCACTAGCACAGATACGCAGTATTTT	CASSPEAGYTTSTDTQYF
TRBV5-1	few	TRBJ1-6	TRBD1	TGCGCCAGCAGCCGGGACAGGGTGTCCTATAATTCACCCCTCCACTTT	CASSRDRVSYNSPLHF
TRBV28	once	TRBJ1-2	-	TGTGCCAGCAGTTTAGGGCAGAACTATGGCTACACCTTC	CASSLGQNYGYTF
TRBV19	-	TRBJ1-4	TRBD1	TGTGCCACAAAGGACAGGGGAGCAACTAATGAAAAACTGTTTTTT	CATKDRGATNEKLFF